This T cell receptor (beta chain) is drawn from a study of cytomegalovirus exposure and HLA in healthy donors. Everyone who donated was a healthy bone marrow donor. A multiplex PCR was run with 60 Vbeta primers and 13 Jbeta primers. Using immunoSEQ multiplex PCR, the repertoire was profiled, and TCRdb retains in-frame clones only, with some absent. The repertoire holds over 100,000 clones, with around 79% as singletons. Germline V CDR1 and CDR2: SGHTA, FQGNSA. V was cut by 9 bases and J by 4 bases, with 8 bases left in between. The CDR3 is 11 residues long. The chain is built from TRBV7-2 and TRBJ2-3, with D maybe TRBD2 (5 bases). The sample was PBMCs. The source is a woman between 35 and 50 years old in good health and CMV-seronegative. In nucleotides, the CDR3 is TGTGCCAGTACTAGTGCAGATACGCAGTATTTT. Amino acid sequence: CASTSADTQYF. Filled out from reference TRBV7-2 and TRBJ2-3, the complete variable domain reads GAGVSQSPSNKVTEKGKDVELRCDPISGHTALYWYRQSLGQGLEFLIYFQGNSAPDKSGLPSDRFSAERTGGSVSTLTIQRTQQEDSAVYLCASTSADTQYFGPGTRLTVL.